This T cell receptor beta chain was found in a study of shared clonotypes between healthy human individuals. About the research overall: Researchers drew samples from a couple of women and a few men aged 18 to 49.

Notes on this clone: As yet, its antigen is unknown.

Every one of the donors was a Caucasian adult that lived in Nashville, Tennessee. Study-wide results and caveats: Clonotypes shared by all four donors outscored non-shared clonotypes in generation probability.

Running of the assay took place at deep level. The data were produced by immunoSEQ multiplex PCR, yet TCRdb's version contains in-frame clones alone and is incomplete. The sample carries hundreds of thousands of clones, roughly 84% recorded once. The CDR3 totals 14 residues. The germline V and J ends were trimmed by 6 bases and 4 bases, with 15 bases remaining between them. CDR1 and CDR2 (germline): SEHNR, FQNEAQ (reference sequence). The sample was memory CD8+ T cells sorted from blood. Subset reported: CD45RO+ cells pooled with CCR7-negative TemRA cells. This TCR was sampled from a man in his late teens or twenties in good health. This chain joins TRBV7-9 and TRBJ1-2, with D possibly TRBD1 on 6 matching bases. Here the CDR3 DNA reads TGTGCCAGCAGTATACCGGGACACTTCTATGGCTACACCTTC. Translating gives CASSIPGHFYGYTF.